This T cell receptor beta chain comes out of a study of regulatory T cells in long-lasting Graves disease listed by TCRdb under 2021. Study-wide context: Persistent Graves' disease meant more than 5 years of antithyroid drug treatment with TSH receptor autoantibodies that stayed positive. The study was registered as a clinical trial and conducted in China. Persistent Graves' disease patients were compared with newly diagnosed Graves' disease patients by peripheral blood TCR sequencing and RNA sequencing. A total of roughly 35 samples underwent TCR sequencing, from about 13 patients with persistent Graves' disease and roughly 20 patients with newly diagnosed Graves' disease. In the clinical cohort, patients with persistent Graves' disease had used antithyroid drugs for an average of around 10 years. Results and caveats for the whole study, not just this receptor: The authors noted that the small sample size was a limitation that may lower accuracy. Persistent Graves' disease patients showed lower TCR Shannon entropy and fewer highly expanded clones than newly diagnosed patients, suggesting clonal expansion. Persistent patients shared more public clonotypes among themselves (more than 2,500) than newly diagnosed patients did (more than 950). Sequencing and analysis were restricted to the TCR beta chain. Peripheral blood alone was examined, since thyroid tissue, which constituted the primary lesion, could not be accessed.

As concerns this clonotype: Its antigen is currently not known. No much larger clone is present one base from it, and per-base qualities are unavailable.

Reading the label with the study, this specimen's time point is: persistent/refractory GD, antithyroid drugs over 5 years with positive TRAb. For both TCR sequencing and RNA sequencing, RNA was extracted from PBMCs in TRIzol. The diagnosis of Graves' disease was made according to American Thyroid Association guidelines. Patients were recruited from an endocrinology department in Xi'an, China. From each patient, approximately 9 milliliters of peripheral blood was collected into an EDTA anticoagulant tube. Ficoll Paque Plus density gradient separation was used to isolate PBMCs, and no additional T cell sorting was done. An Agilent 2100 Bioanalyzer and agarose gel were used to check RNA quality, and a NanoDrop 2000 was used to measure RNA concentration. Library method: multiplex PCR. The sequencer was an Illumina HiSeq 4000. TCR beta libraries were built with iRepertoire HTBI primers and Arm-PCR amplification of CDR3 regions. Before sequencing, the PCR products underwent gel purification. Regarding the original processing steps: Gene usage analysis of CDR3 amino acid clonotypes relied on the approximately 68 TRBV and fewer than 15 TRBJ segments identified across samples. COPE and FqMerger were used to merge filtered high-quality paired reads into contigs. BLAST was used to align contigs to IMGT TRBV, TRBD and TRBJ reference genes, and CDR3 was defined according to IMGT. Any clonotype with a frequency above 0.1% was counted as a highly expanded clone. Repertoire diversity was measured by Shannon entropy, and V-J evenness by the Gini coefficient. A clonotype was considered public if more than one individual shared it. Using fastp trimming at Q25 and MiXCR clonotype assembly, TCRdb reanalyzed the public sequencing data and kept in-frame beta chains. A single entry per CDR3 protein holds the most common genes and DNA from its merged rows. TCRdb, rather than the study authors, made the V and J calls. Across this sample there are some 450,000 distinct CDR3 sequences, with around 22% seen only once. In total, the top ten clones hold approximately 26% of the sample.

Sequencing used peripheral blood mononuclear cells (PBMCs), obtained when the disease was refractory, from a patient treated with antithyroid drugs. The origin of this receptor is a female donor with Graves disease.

The nucleotide sequence reads TGTGCCAGCAGCCACCGGACGGTGAGCTCCTACGAGCAGTACTTC. This gives the protein CASSHRTVSSYEQYF. The rearrangement combines TRBV14 with TRBJ2-7; a confident D gene designation cannot be given. Looking up the germline V gene yields CDR1 SGHDN and CDR2 FVKESK. The CDR3, from cysteine to phenylalanine, totals 15 residues. Solely the CDR3 DNA is kept, with 45 bases framed from the first base. Deletion took 3 bases off V and 0 bases off J, with a span of 12 bases between the germline ends.